The 29 T cell receptor beta chains listed next were all sequenced from one sample in a study of T cell changes during pregnancy in multiple sclerosis. Sequencing used immunoSEQ multiplex PCR; TCRdb keeps in-frame clones, though not all of them. Here the sample spans about 59,000 clones, approximately 93% being singletons. The sequences come from CD8+ T cells from peripheral blood mononuclear cells, collected in the third trimester of pregnancy. These receptors all come from a female donor with multiple sclerosis, enrolled in a pregnancy study.

In regard to this clone: The germline gene is not matched at one end of the junction; a read error may be the cause. The rearrangement links TRBV10-2 to TRBJ1-4; 11 bases align to TRBD1. The CDR3 loop spans 13 amino acids. CDR1 is WSHSY, CDR2 SAAADI, per germline. The CDR3 loop reads CASRGDRGATEHF. Here the CDR3 DNA reads TGCGCCAGCAGGGGGGACAGGGGGGCCACCGAGCACTTT.

In this sample, this clone turned up once. The conserved closing phenylalanine or tryptophan is absent in this CDR3, likely reflecting a read error. The DNA is left out, because the CDR3 cannot be placed on it with certainty; the CDR3 is given as TCRdb lists it. The gene calls are TRBV6-1 and TRBJ1-1. Germline V lookup: CDR1 MNHNS, CDR2 SASEGT. Termini included, the CDR3 measures 11 amino acids. CDR3 residues: CASSEWGDGNV.

This chain connects TRBV28 to TRBJ2-3, with TRBD1 matching over 9 bases. Germline CDR1 is MDHEN and CDR2 is SYDVKM. The trim removed 6 bases at V and 4 bases at J, leaving 8 bases unmatched. CDR3 length equals 15 residues. The CDR3 region is CASRSPGQGSDTQYF. In nucleotides, the CDR3 is TGTGCCAGCAGGTCTCCGGGACAGGGTTCAGATACGCAGTATTTT.

J is TRBJ1-1 and V is TRBV7-6; possibly TRBD1 for D (5 bases). The ends were cut back, 1 base at V and 1 base at J, with 13 bases in the middle. The CDR3 contains 16 residues. Germline CDR1 is SGHVS and CDR2 is FNYEAQ. The CDR3 bases are TGTGCCAGCAGCTTAGTTTGGAAGGGGCCGAACACTGAAGCTTTCTTT. Protein: CASSLVWKGPNTEAFF.

The CDR3 loop is CASSYQGAGEQYF. As DNA, the CDR3 is TGTGCCAGCAGTTACCAGGGGGCTGGGGAGCAGTACTTC. The V and J genes are TRBV6-5 and TRBJ2-7, with 8 bases that match TRBD1. CDR3 length equals 13 residues. V shed 2 bases, J shed 7 bases, and the junction held 4 bases outside the gene matches. CDR1 is MNHEY and CDR2 is SVGAGI in the germline V gene.

The rearrangement joins TRBV27 to TRBJ2-3, with 8 bases matching TRBD1. The germline CDR1 and CDR2 sequences are MNHEY and SMNVEV (reference sequence). With V trimmed by 4 bases and J by 8 bases, 11 bases remained unmatched. This CDR3 region has 15 residues. The CDR3 spells CASSSGGPLLGTQYF. CDR3 sequence (DNA): TGTGCCAGCAGTTCAGGGGGCCCTCTCTTAGGTACGCAGTATTTT.

The chain has TRBV9 and TRBJ1-5; D not certain. This CDR3 has 14 residues. The ends were cut back, 0 bases at V and 4 bases at J, with 8 bases in the middle. Germline V gives CDR1 SGDLS, CDR2 YYNGEE. CDR3 in DNA: TGTGCCAGCAGCGTAGGCCAGGCAAATCAGCCCCAGCATTTT. It specifies CASSVGQANQPQHF.

V usage is TRBV30 and J usage is TRBJ2-2, with D tentatively TRBD2 (6 bases). This CDR3 has 15 residues. V lost 0 bases to trimming and J lost 4 bases, with 12 bases between them. Germline CDR1 reads GTSNPN; CDR2 reads SVGIG (reference sequence). The CDR3 protein is CAWSVPSESTGELFF. The DNA of the CDR3 is TGTGCCTGGAGTGTACCTAGCGAGAGCACCGGGGAGCTGTTTTTT.

The chain combines TRBV6-6 with TRBJ2-3; 8 positions match TRBD2. CDR1 MNHNY and CDR2 SVGAGI come from the germline V gene (reference sequence). The CDR3 extends over 14 amino acids. Trimming at V came to 7 bases and at J to 5 bases, leaving 8 bases not matched to a gene. The chain's CDR3 is CASTQREQKDTQYF. As DNA, the CDR3 is TGTGCCAGCACCCAGCGGGAGCAGAAAGATACGCAGTATTTT.

The chain uses TRBV30 and TRBJ2-3; possibly TRBD1 for D (5 bases). The germline V gene has CDR1 GTSNPN and CDR2 SVGIG (reference sequence). V was pared by 0 bases and J by 8 bases, with 9 bases between. This CDR3 contains 12 residues. CDR3 nucleotides: TGTGCCTGGAGTGTACCTCAGGGTACGCAGTATTTT. It is translated as CAWSVPQGTQYF.

The chain couples TRBV27 to TRBJ1-4; 8 nucleotides agree with TRBD1. The V gene's germline CDR1 is MNHEY and CDR2 SMNVEV (reference sequence). This CDR3 contains 16 residues. J lost 7 bases, V lost 4 bases, and 11 bases had no gene match. In DNA form, the CDR3 reads TGTGCCAGCAGTTCAGCGACAGGGGCCGGGGGTGAAAAACTGTTTTTT. Translation gives CASSSATGAGGEKLFF. Full variable domain (outside the CDR3, taken from reference TRBV27 and TRBJ1-4): EAQVTQNPRYLITVTGKKLTVTCSQNMNHEYMSWYRQDPGLGLRQIYYSMNVEVTDKGDVPEGYKVSRKEKRNFPLILESPSPNQTSLYFCASSSATGAGGEKLFFGSGTQLSVL.

This clone was observed once. The chain uses TRBV11-2 and TRBJ2-3; 10 nucleotides agree with TRBD1. Trimming removed 3 bases from V and 6 bases from J; junction bases left unmatched: 6. The CDR3 runs to 15 residues. Germline V gene data show CDR1 as SGHAT and CDR2 as FQNNGV. As DNA, the CDR3 is TGTGCCAGCAGCTTGACAGGGGGCACGTTGGATACGCAGTATTTT. Translating gives CASSLTGGTLDTQYF. The full variable domain, in which reference TRBV11-2 and TRBJ2-3 provide the parts outside the CDR3, is EAGVAQSPRYKIIEKRQSVAFWCNPISGHATLYWYQQILGQGPKLLIQFQNNGVVDDSQLPKDRFSAERLKGVDSTLKIQPAKLEDSAVYLCASSLTGGTLDTQYFGPGTRLTVL.

This sequence joins TRBV28 and TRBJ2-5; D is perhaps TRBD2 (6 bases). Germline-derived CDR1 and CDR2 are MDHEN and SYDVKM. The V gene lost 3 bases and the J gene lost 5 bases, with 16 bases spanning the gap. The CDR3 has 15 amino acids. The CDR3 loop reads CASSLRDPNAETQYF. The DNA of the CDR3 is TGTGCCAGCAGTTTGCGGGACCCTAACGCGGAGACCCAGTACTTC. The full variable domain, rest sourced from reference TRBV28 and TRBJ2-5, is DVKVTQSSRYLVKRTGEKVFLECVQDMDHENMFWYRQDPGLGLRLIYFSYDVKMKEKGDIPEGYSVSREKKERFSLILESASTNQTSMYLCASSLRDPNAETQYFGPGTRLLVL.

CDR3 sequence: CASNVRAGELFF. The CDR3 bases are TGCGCCAGCAACGTCAGGGCCGGGGAGCTGTTTTTT. The gene calls are TRBV5-1 and TRBJ2-2; tentatively, D is TRBD1 (5 bases). This CDR3 spans 12 amino acids. V lost 6 bases to trimming and J lost 6 bases, with 9 bases between them. From germline, CDR1 is SGHRS and CDR2 YFSETQ.

The chain combines TRBV25-1 with TRBJ2-7; a weak D match, TRBD1 (6 bases). The CDR3 totals 14 residues. Trimming took 7 bases from V and 4 from J, leaving 17 bases between them. Germline V gene data show CDR1 as MGHDK and CDR2 as SYGVNS. CDR3 protein: CASIFRGFTYEQYF. For the CDR3, the DNA is TGTGCCAGCATCTTCAGGGGTTTTACGTACGAGCAGTACTTC.

This chain joins TRBV27 and TRBJ1-5; D unclear. With 0 bases removed from V and 4 bases from J, the gap between germline ends came to 4 bases. Per germline, CDR1 MNHEY and CDR2 SMNVEV (reference sequence). The CDR3 consists of 13 residues. As DNA, the CDR3 is TGTGCCAGCAGTTTATCGGCTAATCAGCCCCAGCATTTT. Translation: CASSLSANQPQHF.

This CDR3 reads CASSQEVRNTEAFF. The CDR3 DNA reads TGTGCCAGCAGCCAAGAAGTCAGGAACACTGAAGCTTTCTTT. The V call is TRBV4-2, the J call TRBJ1-1; no clear D. The CDR3 is 14 residues long. Trimming took off 0 bases at V and 1 base at J, with 6 bases between the two ends. The germline CDR1 and CDR2 sequences are LGHNA and YNFKEQ.

This clone was detected only once. This sequence joins TRBV6-5 and TRBJ2-2, with TRBD1 identical over 7 bases. Germline values: CDR1 MNHEY, CDR2 SVGAGI. With 5 bases clipped from V and 4 bases from J, the junction kept 1 base outside the gene matches. The CDR3 is 13 amino acids. Here the CDR3 DNA reads TGTGCCAGCAGTCGACAGGGCACCGGGGAGCTGTTTTTT. Translating gives CASSRQGTGELFF.

The rearrangement uses TRBV7-6 and TRBJ1-2; D call uncertain. Trimming shortened V by 2 bases and J by 2 bases, and 12 bases separated the two germline ends. The CDR3 loop spans 15 amino acids. Germline assignment: CDR1 SGHVS and CDR2 FNYEAQ. The CDR3 sequence: CASSLYQSPNYGYTF. In DNA, the CDR3 is TGTGCCAGCAGCTTATATCAGTCACCCAACTATGGCTACACCTTC.

Only a few counts were recorded for this clone. V gene TRBV6-5 combines with J gene TRBJ2-1; the match to TRBD1 covers 8 bases. Germline V lookup: CDR1 MNHEY, CDR2 SVGAGI. V shed 2 bases and J 4 bases; nucleotides not matched to a gene: 4. This CDR3 contains 15 residues. The CDR3 reads CASSYRQGPYNEQFF. The CDR3 DNA reads as TGTGCCAGCAGTTACCGACAGGGGCCGTACAATGAGCAGTTCTTC.

This clone was seen once. The V call is TRBV9, the J call TRBJ2-3; possible D gene TRBD2, 6 bases. The CDR3 totals 17 residues. Trimming cost V 2 bases and J 2 bases, with 18 bases left between them. CDR1 is SGDLS and CDR2 is YYNGEE in the germline V gene. CDR3 region: CASSVPPGGGNTDTQYF. The CDR3 DNA is TGTGCCAGCAGCGTCCCCCCGGGCGGAGGGAACACAGATACGCAGTATTTT.

The rearrangement joins TRBV5-1 to TRBJ2-3; no firm D call. The CDR3 is 12 residues long. CDR1 is SGHRS, CDR2 YFSETQ, per germline. V was cut by 2 bases and J by 2 bases, with 3 bases left in between. The CDR3 protein is CASSFLTDTQYF. As DNA, the CDR3 is TGCGCCAGCAGCTTCCTCACAGATACGCAGTATTTT. The entire variable domain, with the rest obtained from reference TRBV5-1 and TRBJ2-3, is as follows: KAGVTQTPRYLIKTRGQQVTLSCSPISGHRSVSWYQQTPGQGLQFLFEYFSETQRNKGNFPGRFSGRQFSNSRSEMNVSTLELGDSALYLCASSFLTDTQYFGPGTRLTVL.

CDR3 coding DNA: TGCGCCAGCAGAACTATGAACACTGAAGCTTTCTTT. Protein: CASRTMNTEAFF. The chain couples TRBV5-1 to TRBJ1-1; D is unclear. V was cut by 5 bases and J by 0 bases, with 5 bases left in between. The CDR3 is 12 residues long. Germline V lookup: CDR1 SGHRS, CDR2 YFSETQ.

In this sample, this clone turned up once. The chain combines TRBV9 with TRBJ1-4, with D maybe TRBD1 (6 bases). In germline, CDR1 is SGDLS, CDR2 YYNGEE. The length of the CDR3 is 15 residues. Trimming removed 2 bases at V and 7 bases at J, with 15 bases between. The chain's CDR3 is CASSVGGRESEKLFF. The CDR3 DNA sequence: TGTGCCAGCAGCGTTGGGGGCAGGGAGAGTGAAAAACTGTTTTTT. Complete variable domain (other parts from reference TRBV9 and TRBJ1-4): DSGVTQTPKHLITATGQRVTLRCSPRSGDLSVYWYQQSLDQGLQFLIQYYNGEERAKGNILERFSAQQFPDLHSELNLSSLELGDSALYFCASSVGGRESEKLFFGSGTQLSVL.

The V call is TRBV27, the J call TRBJ1-1; 7 bases fit TRBD1. V was pared by 6 bases and J by 3 bases, with 13 bases of the junction left unmatched. CDR1 MNHEY and CDR2 SMNVEV come from the germline V gene (reference sequence). The CDR3 totals 16 residues. The DNA for the CDR3 is TGTGCCAGCAGCCCACGACAGGGCCCTCGGGACACTGAAGCTTTCTTT. The encoded protein is CASSPRQGPRDTEAFF.

V gene TRBV27 combines with J gene TRBJ2-7; 9 positions agree with TRBD2. Germline trimming cut 0 bases from V and 2 bases from J; bases unmatched to any gene: 11. The length of the CDR3 is 18 residues. Per germline, CDR1 MNHEY and CDR2 SMNVEV (reference sequence). DNA of the CDR3: TGTGCCAGCAGTTTATCGGTGCCGGGGCTAGCGGGAACCTACGAGCAGTACTTC. Translated, it gives CASSLSVPGLAGTYEQYF.

The chain employs TRBV14 and TRBJ2-7; 9 positions match TRBD1. CDR1 is SGHDN, CDR2 FVKESK, per germline. The CDR3 runs to 15 residues. V shed 1 base and J 2 bases; nucleotides not matched to a gene: 3. In nucleotides, the CDR3 is TGTGCCAGCAGCCAAGTTCGGACAGGGGCCTACGAGCAGTACTTC. It codes for CASSQVRTGAYEQYF.

The V gene is TRBV5-4, the J gene TRBJ2-1, with TRBD1 as a possible D gene (6 bases). The germline V and J ends were trimmed by 0 bases and 6 bases, with 7 bases remaining between them. CDR3 size: 13 residues. Per germline, CDR1 SGHNT and CDR2 YYREEE (reference sequence). CDR3 region: CASSLEQGNEQFF. CDR3 nucleotides: TGTGCCAGCAGCTTGGAACAGGGCAATGAGCAGTTCTTC.

The chain recombines TRBV19 with TRBJ1-5; the D gene is possibly TRBD1 (6 bases). The CDR3 has 15 amino acids. V was trimmed by 5 bases and J by 5 bases, leaving 16 bases between them. Per the germline V gene, CDR1 is LNHDA and CDR2 is SQIVND (reference sequence). CDR3 sequence (DNA): TGTGCCAGTAGTTCCACAGGGTCCGCATATCAGCCCCAGCATTTT. Protein sequence: CASSSTGSAYQPQHF. Full variable domain (outside the CDR3, taken from reference TRBV19 and TRBJ1-5): DGGITQSPKYLFRKEGQNVTLSCEQNLNHDAMYWYRQDPGQGLRLIYYSQIVNDFQKGDIAEGYSVSREKKESFPLTVTSAQKNPTAFYLCASSSTGSAYQPQHFGDGTRLSIL.